In its sample, the clone carrying this T cell receptor (beta chain) was seen many times. In germline, CDR1 is MDHEN, CDR2 SYDVKM. The CDR3 consists of 19 residues. V lost 2 bases and J lost 0; bases outside the gene matches: 13. Aged 18 to 65, the patients had hyperthyroidism that was newly diagnosed and had lasted under 2 months. From RNA transcripts, TCR beta CDR3 regions were amplified. In the first-round RT-PCR of the TCR CDR3, the HTBI primer set was used. TCRdb fed the multiplex PCR reads into MiXCR, producing one record per CDR3 protein. The sample holds approximately 630,000 distinct CDR3 sequences, 15% to 20% seen once. This entry is derived from a study of T cells in Graves' hyperthyroidism and ophthalmopathy. The wider study: The initial diagnosis was the point when peripheral blood was collected, ahead of any treatment.

V gene TRBV28 combines with J gene TRBJ2-7; 10 bases match TRBD2. The receptor was isolated from a woman younger than 45 with Graves' hyperthyroidism. The sequenced sample was blood. Here the CDR3 reads CASSLRRSGRAELSYEQYF. CDR3 bases: TGTGCCAGCAGTTTAAGACGCAGCGGGAGGGCTGAGCTCTCCTACGAGCAGTACTTC.